This TCR beta chain was obtained from a study of T cell responses to AZD1222 COVID-19 vaccine. Points from the study as a whole: Baseline seropositivity occurred in only a handful of AZD1222 recipients. Donors were chiefly white British, with a greater number of females, and clonal diversity was perhaps underestimated.

A word on this clone: What it binds is not known.

This CDR3 comprises 14 residues. V shed 1 base and J 5 bases; nucleotides not matched to a gene: 5. Looked up from germline, CDR1 is GTSNPN and CDR2 is SVGIG (reference sequence). Sequencing used immunoSEQ multiplex PCR; TCRdb keeps in-frame clones, though not all of them. Of 87,000 or so clones listed, around 90% were seen once; the top ten hold roughly 9%. This receptor was obtained from an adult in good health. The sequencing here drew on peripheral blood, taken on day 0 of AZD1222 vaccination. The rearrangement joins TRBV30 to TRBJ1-1; 9 bases agree with TRBD1. The CDR3 region has the DNA TGTGCCTGGAGTGGCTGGGACAGGGTAACTGAAGCTTTCTTT. This codes for CAWSGWDRVTEAFF. The complete variable domain, with remaining parts taken from reference TRBV30 and TRBJ1-1, reads SQTIHQWPATLVQPVGSPLSLECTVEGTSNPNLYWYRQAAGRGLQLLFYSVGIGQISSEVPQNLSASRPQDRQFILSSKKLLLSDSGFYLCAWSGWDRVTEAFFGQGTRLTVV.